These 2 T cell receptor beta chains were all obtained from the same sample, sequenced in a study of cytomegalovirus exposure and HLA in healthy donors. The PCR used 60 Vbeta and 13 Jbeta primers. TCRdb's table, derived via immunoSEQ multiplex PCR, lists solely in-frame clones and lacks some. The sample lists fewer than 200,000 clones; 75% to 80% were seen once. Material for sequencing was PBMCs. Receptors originate from a female donor in good health and CMV-seronegative.

This clone appeared a few times. The J gene is TRBJ2-5, the V gene TRBV6-5; TRBD1 matches 7 bases. Germline CDR1 and CDR2: MNHEY and SVGAGI. Unmatched junction bases numbered 3, after V lost 5 bases and J lost 0 bases. The CDR3 length is 14 residues. CDR3: CASSPGGNQETQYF. In DNA form, the CDR3 reads TGTGCCAGCAGTCCAGGGGGAAACCAAGAGACCCAGTACTTC.

CDR3 loop: CAWRLSTGLGEQYF. CDR3 coding DNA: TGTGCCTGGAGGCTCTCGACAGGGTTAGGGGAGCAGTACTTC. The chain has TRBV30 and TRBJ2-7; 7 bases are shared with TRBD1. CDR3 size: 14 residues. V trimming: 3 bases; J trimming: 7 bases; junction bases outside the gene matches: 12. CDR1 is GTSNPN and CDR2 is SVGIG in the germline V gene (reference sequence).